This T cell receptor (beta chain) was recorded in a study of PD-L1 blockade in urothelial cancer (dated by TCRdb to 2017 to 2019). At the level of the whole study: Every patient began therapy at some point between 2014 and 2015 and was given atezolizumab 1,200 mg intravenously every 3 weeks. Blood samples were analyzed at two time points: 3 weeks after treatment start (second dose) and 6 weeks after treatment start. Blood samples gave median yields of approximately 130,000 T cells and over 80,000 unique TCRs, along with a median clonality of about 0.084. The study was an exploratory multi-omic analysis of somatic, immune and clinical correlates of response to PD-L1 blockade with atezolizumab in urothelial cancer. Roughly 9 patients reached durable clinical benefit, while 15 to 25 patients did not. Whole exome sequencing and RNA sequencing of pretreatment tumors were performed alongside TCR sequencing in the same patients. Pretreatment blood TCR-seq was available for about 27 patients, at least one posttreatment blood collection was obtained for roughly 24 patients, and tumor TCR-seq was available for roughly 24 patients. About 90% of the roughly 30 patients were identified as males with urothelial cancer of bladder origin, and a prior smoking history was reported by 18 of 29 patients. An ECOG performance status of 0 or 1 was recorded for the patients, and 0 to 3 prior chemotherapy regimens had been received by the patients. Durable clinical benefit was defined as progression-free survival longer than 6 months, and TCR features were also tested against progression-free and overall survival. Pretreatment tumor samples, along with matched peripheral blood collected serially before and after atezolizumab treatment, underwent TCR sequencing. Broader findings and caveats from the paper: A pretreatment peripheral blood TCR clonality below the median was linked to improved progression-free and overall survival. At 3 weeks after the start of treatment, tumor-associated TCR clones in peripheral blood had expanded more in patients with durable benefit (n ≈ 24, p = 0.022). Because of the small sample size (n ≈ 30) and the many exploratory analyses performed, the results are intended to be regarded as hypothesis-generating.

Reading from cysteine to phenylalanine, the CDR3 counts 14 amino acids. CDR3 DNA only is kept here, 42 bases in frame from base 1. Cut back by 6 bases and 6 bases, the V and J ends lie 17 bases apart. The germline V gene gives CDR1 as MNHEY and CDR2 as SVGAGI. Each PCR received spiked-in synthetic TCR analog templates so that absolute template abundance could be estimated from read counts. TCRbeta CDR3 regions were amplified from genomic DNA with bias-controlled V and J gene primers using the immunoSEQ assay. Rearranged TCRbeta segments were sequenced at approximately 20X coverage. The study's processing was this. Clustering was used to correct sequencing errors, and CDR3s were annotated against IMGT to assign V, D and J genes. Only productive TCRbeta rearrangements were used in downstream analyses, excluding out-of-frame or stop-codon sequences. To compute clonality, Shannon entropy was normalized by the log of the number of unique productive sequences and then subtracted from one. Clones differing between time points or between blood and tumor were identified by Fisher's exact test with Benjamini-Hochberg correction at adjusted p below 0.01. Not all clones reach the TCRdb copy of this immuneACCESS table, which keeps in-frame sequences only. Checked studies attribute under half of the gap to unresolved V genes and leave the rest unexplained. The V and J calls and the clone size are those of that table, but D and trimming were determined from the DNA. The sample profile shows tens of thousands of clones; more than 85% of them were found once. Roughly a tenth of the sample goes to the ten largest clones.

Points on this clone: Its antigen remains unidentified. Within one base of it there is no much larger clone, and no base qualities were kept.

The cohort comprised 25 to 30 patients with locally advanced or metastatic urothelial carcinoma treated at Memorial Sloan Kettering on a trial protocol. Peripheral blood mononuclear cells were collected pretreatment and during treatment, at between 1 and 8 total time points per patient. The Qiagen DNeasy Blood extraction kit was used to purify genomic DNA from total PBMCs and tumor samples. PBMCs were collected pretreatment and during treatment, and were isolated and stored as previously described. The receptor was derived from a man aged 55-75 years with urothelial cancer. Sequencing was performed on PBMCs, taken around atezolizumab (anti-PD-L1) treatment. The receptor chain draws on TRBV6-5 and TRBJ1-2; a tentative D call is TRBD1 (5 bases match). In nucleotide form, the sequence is TGTGCCAGCAGCTACCTAACAGGAGAGGATGGCTACACCTTC. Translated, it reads CASSYLTGEDGYTF.